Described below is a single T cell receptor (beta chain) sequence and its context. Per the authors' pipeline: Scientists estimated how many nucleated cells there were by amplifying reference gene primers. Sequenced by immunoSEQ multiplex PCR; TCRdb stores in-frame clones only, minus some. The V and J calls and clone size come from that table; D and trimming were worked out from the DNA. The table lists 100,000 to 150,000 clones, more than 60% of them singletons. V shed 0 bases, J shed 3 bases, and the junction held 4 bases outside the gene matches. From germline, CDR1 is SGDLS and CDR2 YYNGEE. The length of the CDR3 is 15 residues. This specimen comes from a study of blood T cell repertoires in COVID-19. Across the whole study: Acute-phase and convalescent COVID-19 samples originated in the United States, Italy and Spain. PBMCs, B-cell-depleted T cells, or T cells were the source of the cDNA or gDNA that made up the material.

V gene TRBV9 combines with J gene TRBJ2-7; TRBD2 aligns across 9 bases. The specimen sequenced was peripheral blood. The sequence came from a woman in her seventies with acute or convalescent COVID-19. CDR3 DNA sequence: TGTGCCAGCAGCGTAGGCGGAGCGGGAGGCTACGAGCAGTACTTC. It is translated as CASSVGGAGGYEQYF.